Below, 13 T cell receptor beta chains from the same sample are listed, as sequenced in a study of spatial heterogeneity in lung cancer. The time point was: sample taken at primary tumor resection. TCRdb passed the 5' RACE reads through MiXCR, listing each CDR3 protein once. Among 2,500 to 3,500 distinct CDR3 sequences listed, around 4.3% were seen once. No antigen is known for these receptors. Study results and caveats: Higher tumor mutation counts went along with higher counts of expanded intratumoral alpha and beta TCRs.

The sequences come from lung tumor tissue, collected at surgery. The receptors were sampled from a female donor with early-stage non-small cell lung cancer.

This clonotype was found many times. The chain carries TRBV28 and TRBJ1-6; 8 bases are shared with TRBD1. Per the germline V gene, CDR1 is MDHEN and CDR2 is SYDVKM. After removal of 7 bases from V and 10 bases from J, the junction contained 12 bases not matched to a gene. This CDR3 has 15 amino acids. CDR3 sequence reads: CASNSLGQGGSPLHF. The CDR3 DNA reads as TGTGCCAGCAATTCCCTCGGACAGGGAGGATCACCCCTCCACTTT.

This clonotype has ten or more counts. The rearrangement joins TRBV4-1 to TRBJ1-4; 10 nucleotides match TRBD1. The CDR3 is 14 residues long. Per the germline V gene, CDR1 is MGHRA and CDR2 is YSYEKL. The V segment lost 4 bases and the J segment 8 bases; nucleotides outside the gene matches: 4. The CDR3 DNA reads as TGCGCCAGCAGCCTGGGACAGGGGAACGAAAAACTGTTTTTT. This codes for CASSLGQGNEKLFF.

This clonotype was observed many times. A much larger clone lies a single base off, so this may be a read error. This chain joins TRBV6-5 and TRBJ1-2, with 10 bases identical to TRBD1. The CDR3 runs to 14 residues. Per the germline V gene, CDR1 is MNHEY and CDR2 is SVGAGI. The junction had 9 bases not matched to a gene; V was cut back by 8 bases and J by 6 bases. CDR3 amino acids: CASLGTGENDGYTF. CDR3 DNA: TGTGCCAGCCTAGGGACAGGGGAAAACGATGGCTACACCTTC.

This clonotype ranks as medium-sized. The genes are TRBV7-9 and TRBJ2-1; D is possibly TRBD1 (5 bases). Germline V lookup: CDR1 SEHNR, CDR2 FQNEAQ (reference sequence). The germline V and J ends were trimmed by 1 base and 7 bases, with 11 bases remaining between them. The CDR3 spans 14 residues. CDR3 coding DNA: TGTGCCAGCAGCTTAGGCCAGGGCGAGAATGAGCAGTTCTTC. Its translation: CASSLGQGENEQFF.

This clonotype was counted many times. The chain is built from TRBV20-1 and TRBJ2-5; 12 nucleotides agree with TRBD2. Trimming cost V 5 bases and J 5 bases; bases outside gene matches: 9. The CDR3 totals 15 residues. The germline CDR1 and CDR2 sequences are DFQATT and SNEGSKA (reference sequence). Written as DNA, the CDR3 is TGCAGTGCTGGGGCTAGCGGGGGGGCCGGGGAGACCCAGTACTTC. This gives the protein CSAGASGGAGETQYF.

This clonotype has only a few counts. This chain connects TRBV6-5 to TRBJ2-2; 7 bases line up with TRBD2. The length of the CDR3 is 17 residues. V lost 0 bases, J lost 3 bases, and 7 bases stayed unmatched. The V gene's germline CDR1 is MNHEY and CDR2 SVGAGI. The CDR3 DNA follows: TGTGCCAGCAGTTACTCGGGGCTAGCGGAGGACACCGGGGAGCTGTTTTTT. Its protein is CASSYSGLAEDTGELFF.

By proportion, this clonotype is medium-sized. V gene TRBV7-9 combines with J gene TRBJ1-2; D possibly corresponds to TRBD1 (6 bases). Germline CDR1 SEHNR, CDR2 FQNEAQ (reference sequence). This CDR3 is 15 amino acids long. Trimming shortened V by 6 bases and J by 2 bases, and 16 bases separated the two germline ends. The chain's CDR3 is CASRRRGDINYGYTF. The DNA for the CDR3 is TGTGCCAGCAGACGGAGGGGGGATATCAACTATGGCTACACCTTC. Looking up the rest from reference TRBV7-9 and TRBJ1-2 gives the full variable domain: DTGVSQNPRHKITKRGQNVTFRCDPISEHNRLYWYRQTLGQGPEFLTYFQNEAQLEKSRLLSDRFSAERPKGSFSTLEIQRTEQGDSAMYLCASRRRGDINYGYTFGSGTRLTVV.

This clonotype is medium-sized in the sample. The CDR3 DNA follows: TGTGCCAGCAGTTCCTGGACAGAGAGCTCCTACGAGCAGTACTTC. The encoded protein is CASSSWTESSYEQYF. The J gene is TRBJ2-7, the V gene TRBV6-6; D is possibly TRBD1 (6 bases). In germline, CDR1 is MNHNY, CDR2 SVGAGI (reference sequence). Trimming pared 4 bases from V and 0 bases from J, leaving 13 bases between. The length of the CDR3 is 15 residues.

This clonotype is medium-sized in the sample. The gene calls are TRBV20-1 and TRBJ2-1, with 7 bases fitting TRBD2. The length of the CDR3 is 15 residues. Per the germline V gene, CDR1 is DFQATT and CDR2 is SNEGSKA (reference sequence). With 5 bases clipped from V and 2 bases from J, the junction kept 9 bases outside the gene matches. This CDR3 is CSALRGSGTYNEQFF. CDR3 in DNA: TGCAGTGCTCTCCGGGGGAGCGGGACCTACAATGAGCAGTTCTTC.

This clonotype counts as medium-sized (0.01 to 0.1%). V is TRBV10-2 and J is TRBJ1-6; possibly TRBD1 for D (5 bases). V lost 7 bases to trimming and J lost 6 bases, with 22 bases between them. The CDR3 contains 17 residues. CDR1 WSHSY and CDR2 SAAADI come from the germline V gene. This CDR3 is CASMPGGLRGSNSPLHF. CDR3 bases: TGCGCCAGCATGCCGGGGGGACTCCGGGGGTCTAATTCACCCCTCCACTTT.

Sample share makes this clonotype medium-sized. V usage is TRBV7-3 and J usage is TRBJ2-3; D remains ambiguous. V lost 1 base and J lost 2, with 13 bases in between. The germline V gene has CDR1 SGHTA and CDR2 FQGTGA. The CDR3 spans 16 residues. The CDR3 region is CASSLMGSLVTDTQYF. The CDR3 DNA is TGTGCCAGCAGCTTAATGGGGTCCCTGGTCACAGATACGCAGTATTTT.

This clonotype is termed medium-sized. The J gene is TRBJ1-5, the V gene TRBV28; 7 bases map to TRBD1. Germline loops: CDR1 MDHEN, CDR2 SYDVKM. The junction had 8 bases not matched to a gene; V was cut back by 5 bases and J by 1 base. CDR3 size: 16 residues. This chain's CDR3 is CASSHNRGGSNQPQHF. In nucleotides, the CDR3 is TGTGCCAGCAGTCATAACAGGGGAGGAAGCAATCAGCCCCAGCATTTT.

This clonotype qualifies as medium-sized (0.01 to 0.1%). The chain has TRBV6-5 and TRBJ1-1; possibly TRBD1 for D (5 bases). V lost 6 bases to trimming and J lost 2 bases, with 13 bases between them. Germline values: CDR1 MNHEY, CDR2 SVGAGI. This CDR3 comprises 14 residues. This CDR3 is CASRTGEPNTEAFF. For the CDR3, the DNA is TGTGCCAGCAGAACAGGAGAACCAAACACTGAAGCTTTCTTT.